Following are 2 T cell receptor beta chains from one sample sequenced in a study of PD-1 blockade in classical Hodgkin lymphoma. The repertoire was sequenced with immunoSEQ multiplex PCR; TCRdb's copy has only in-frame clones and lacks some. Of about 58,000 clones in the sample, approximately 90% are singletons; the top ten hold more than 9%. All the patients suffered relapse after autologous stem cell transplantation, and brentuximab vedotin exposure differed. Sample: peripheral blood mononuclear cells (PBMCs), taken before the second cycle of nivolumab. The receptors here all came from a human donor with classical Hodgkin lymphoma.

This rearrangement joins TRBV2 to TRBJ2-1; D is undetermined. There are 15 residues in the CDR3. V was pared by 8 bases and J by 2 bases, with 16 bases between. Germline CDR1 reads SNHLY; CDR2 reads FYNNEI. The CDR3 sequence is CASVSGEIAYNEQFF. CDR3 coding DNA: TGTGCCAGCGTGTCTGGTGAGATAGCCTACAATGAGCAGTTCTTC. Full variable domain (rest looked up from reference TRBV2 and TRBJ2-1): EPEVTQTPSHQVTQMGQEVILRCVPISNHLYFYWYRQILGQKVEFLVSFYNNEISEKSEIFDDQFSVERPDGSNFTLKIRSTKLEDSAMYFCASVSGEIAYNEQFFGPGTRLTVL.

The genes are TRBV28 and TRBJ2-5; D possibly matches TRBD1 or TRBD2 (5 bases each). Germline V CDR1 and CDR2: MDHEN, SYDVKM. CDR3 length: 14 residues. V lost 6 bases and J lost 5, with 16 bases in between. Here the CDR3 reads CASSPLGTRETQYF. The CDR3 coding sequence is TGTGCCAGCAGCCCCCTGGGGACGCGGGAGACCCAGTACTTC.